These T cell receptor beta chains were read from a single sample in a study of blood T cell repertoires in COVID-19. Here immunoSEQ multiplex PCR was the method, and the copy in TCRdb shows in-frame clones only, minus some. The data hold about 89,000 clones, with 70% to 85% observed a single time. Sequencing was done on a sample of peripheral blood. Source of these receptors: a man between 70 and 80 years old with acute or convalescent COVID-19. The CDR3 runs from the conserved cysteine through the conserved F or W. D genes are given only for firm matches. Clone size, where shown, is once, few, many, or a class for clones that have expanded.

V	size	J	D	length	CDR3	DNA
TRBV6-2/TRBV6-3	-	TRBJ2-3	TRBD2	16	CASSYGRLAGADTQYF	TGTGCCAGCAGTTACGGCCGACTAGCGGGAGCCGATACGCAGTATTTT
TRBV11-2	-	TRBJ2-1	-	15	CASSLGAGDHNEQFF	TGTGCCAGCAGCTTAGGGGCAGGGGATCACAATGAGCAGTTCTTC
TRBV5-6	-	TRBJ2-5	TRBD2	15	CASSSGLAFQETQYF	TGTGCCAGCAGCTCCGGACTAGCGTTTCAAGAGACCCAGTACTTC
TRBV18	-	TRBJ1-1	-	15	CASSPRKDPGAEAFF	TGTGCCAGCTCACCACGGAAAGACCCCGGGGCTGAAGCTTTCTTT
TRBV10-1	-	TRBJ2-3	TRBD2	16	CASSLVLAGNTDTQYF	TGCGCCAGCAGCCTTGTACTAGCGGGGAACACAGATACGCAGTATTTT
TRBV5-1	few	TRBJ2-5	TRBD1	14	CASSLDRDGETQYF	TGCGCCAGCAGCCTGGACAGGGATGGGGAGACCCAGTACTTC
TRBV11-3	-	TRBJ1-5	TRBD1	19	CASSSHDWTGGIGNQPQHF	TGTGCCAGCAGCTCTCATGACTGGACAGGCGGGATTGGCAATCAGCCCCAGCATTTT
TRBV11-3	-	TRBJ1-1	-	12	CASSSRGTEAFF	TGTGCCAGCAGCTCTAGGGGCACTGAAGCTTTCTTT
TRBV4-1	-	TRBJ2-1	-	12	CASQGTHNEQFF	TGCGCCAGCCAGGGCACCCACAATGAGCAGTTCTTC
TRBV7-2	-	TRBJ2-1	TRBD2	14	CASSATSGIDEQFF	TGTGCCAGCAGCGCGACTAGCGGGATCGATGAGCAGTTCTTC
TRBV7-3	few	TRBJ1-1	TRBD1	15	CASSTQQGGGTEAFF	TGTGCCAGCAGCACCCAACAGGGGGGCGGCACTGAAGCTTTCTTT
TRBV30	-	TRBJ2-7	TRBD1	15	CAWSADRGLMDEQYF	TGTGCCTGGAGTGCGGACAGGGGGCTCATGGACGAGCAGTACTTC
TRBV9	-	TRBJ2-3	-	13	CASSVSSTDTQYF	TGTGCCAGCAGCGTTTCTAGCACAGATACGCAGTATTTT
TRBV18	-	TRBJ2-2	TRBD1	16	CASSPAPGQGYGELFF	TGTGCCAGCTCACCAGCGCCGGGACAGGGGTACGGGGAGCTGTTTTTT
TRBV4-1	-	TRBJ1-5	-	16	CASSQVQREKNQPQHF	TGCGCCAGCAGCCAAGTTCAACGGGAGAAGAATCAGCCCCAGCATTTT
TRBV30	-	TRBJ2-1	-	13	CAWGRPPSNEQFF	TGTGCCTGGGGGAGGCCCCCCTCTAATGAGCAGTTCTTC
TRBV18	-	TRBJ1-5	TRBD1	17	CASSPPNGQGRNQPQHF	TGTGCCAGCTCACCACCGAACGGACAGGGGCGCAATCAGCCCCAGCATTTT
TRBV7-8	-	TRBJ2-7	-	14	CASSLIFGGGEQYF	TGTGCCAGCAGCTTAATTTTCGGGGGAGGCGAGCAGTACTTC
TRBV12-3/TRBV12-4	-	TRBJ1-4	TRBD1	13	CASSLEGAQNLFF	TGTGCCAGCAGTCTCGAGGGGGCGCAAAATCTGTTTTTT
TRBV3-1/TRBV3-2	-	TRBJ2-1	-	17	CASSHAIGGGPHNEQFF	TGTGCCAGCAGCCACGCAATAGGGGGGGGCCCCCACAATGAGCAGTTCTTC
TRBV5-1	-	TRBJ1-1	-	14	CASSPNTGFTEAFF	TGCGCCAGCAGCCCGAACACAGGGTTCACTGAAGCTTTCTTT
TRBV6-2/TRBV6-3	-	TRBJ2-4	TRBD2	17	CASSYSAREGGLNIQYF	TGTGCCAGCAGTTACTCGGCGCGGGAGGGCGGTTTGAACATTCAGTACTTC
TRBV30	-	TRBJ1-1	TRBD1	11	CAWRTGAEAFF	TGTGCCTGGAGAACAGGGGCTGAGGCTTTCTTT
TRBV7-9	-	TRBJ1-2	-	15	CASSLLTVEIYGYTF	TGTGCCAGCAGCTTATTGACAGTAGAAATCTATGGCTACACCTTC
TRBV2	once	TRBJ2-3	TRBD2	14	CASRRLAVPDTQYF	TGTGCCAGCAGGAGACTAGCGGTTCCAGATACGCAGTATTTT
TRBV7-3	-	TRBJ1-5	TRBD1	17	CASSFTGQGSINQPQHF	TGTGCCAGCAGCTTTACGGGACAGGGGTCAATAAATCAGCCCCAGCATTTT
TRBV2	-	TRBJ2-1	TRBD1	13	CASTMTGFNEQFF	TGTGCCAGCACTATGACAGGGTTCAATGAGCAGTTCTTC
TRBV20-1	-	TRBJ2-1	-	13	CSASRDWRNEQFF	TGCAGTGCTAGTCGGGACTGGCGTAATGAGCAGTTCTTC
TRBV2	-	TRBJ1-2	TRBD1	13	CASSETGGYGYTF	TGTGCCAGCAGTGAAACAGGGGGCTATGGCTACACCTTC
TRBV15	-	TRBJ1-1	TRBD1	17	CATSREGTGGSRTEAFF	TGTGCCACCAGCAGAGAGGGGACAGGGGGTAGTCGGACTGAAGCTTTCTTT
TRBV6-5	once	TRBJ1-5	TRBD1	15	CASSRGTASNQPQHF	TGTGCCAGCAGTCGCGGGACAGCGAGCAATCAGCCCCAGCATTTT
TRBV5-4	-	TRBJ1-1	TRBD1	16	CASSFFGGTGLTEAFF	TGTGCCAGCAGCTTCTTTGGCGGGACAGGTCTCACTGAAGCTTTCTTT
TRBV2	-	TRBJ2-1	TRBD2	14	CASKTSGGMDEQFF	TGTGCCAGCAAGACTAGCGGGGGGATGGATGAGCAGTTCTTC
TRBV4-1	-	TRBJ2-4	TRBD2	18	CASSQDRSSGRVLNIQYF	TGCGCCAGCAGCCAAGATCGTTCTAGCGGGAGGGTATTGAACATTCAGTACTTC
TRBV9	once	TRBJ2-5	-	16	CASSTLPNRVVETQYF	TGTGCCAGCAGCACTCTGCCTAACAGGGTAGTGGAGACCCAGTACTTC
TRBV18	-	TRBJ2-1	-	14	CASSPSRQGGEQFF	TGTGCCAGCTCACCGTCTAGGCAGGGCGGTGAGCAGTTCTTC
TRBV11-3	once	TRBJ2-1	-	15	CASSLEPSRGNEQFF	TGTGCCAGCAGCTTAGAACCTAGCAGGGGTAATGAGCAGTTCTTC
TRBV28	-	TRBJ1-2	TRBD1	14	CASSTGTGFYGYTF	TGTGCCAGCAGTACCGGGACAGGTTTCTATGGCTACACCTTC
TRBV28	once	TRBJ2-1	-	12	CASRLALNEQFF	TGTGCCAGCAGGCTAGCGCTCAATGAGCAGTTCTTC